The 18 T cell receptor beta chains in this list originate from one sample, sequenced in a study of graft-versus-host responses after intestinal transplantation. Assay: immunoSEQ multiplex PCR; the TCRdb copy retains only in-frame clones and omits some. The sample holds about 97,000 clones, 80% to 95% seen once. The sample consisted of PBMCs, taken 450 to 460 days after intestinal transplant. The receptor source for this set is a human patient who received an intestinal transplant, so some T cells may come from the graft donor.

The J gene is TRBJ2-7, the V gene TRBV7-9; 9 bases fit TRBD1. V was pared by 5 bases and J by 6 bases, with 8 bases of the junction left unmatched. This CDR3 has 14 amino acids. Germline values: CDR1 SEHNR, CDR2 FQNEAQ (reference sequence). The CDR3 nucleotides read TGTGCCAGCAGCCCAGAGGGGACAGGGCGCGAGCAGTACTTC. Translation: CASSPEGTGREQYF. The variable domain in full, with the rest retrieved from reference TRBV7-9 and TRBJ2-7, is DTGVSQNPRHKITKRGQNVTFRCDPISEHNRLYWYRQTLGQGPEFLTYFQNEAQLEKSRLLSDRFSAERPKGSFSTLEIQRTEQGDSAMYLCASSPEGTGREQYFGPGTRLTVT.

The V gene is TRBV12-5, the J gene TRBJ1-1; TRBD1 might be the D (6 bases). V was pared by 6 bases and J by 8 bases, with 10 bases between. Germline-derived CDR1 and CDR2 are LGHNT and FRNRAP. This CDR3 comprises 11 residues. CDR3 protein: CASGPDREAFF. DNA for the CDR3: TGTGCTAGTGGCCCCGACAGGGAAGCTTTCTTT.

The chain is built from TRBV11-2 and TRBJ2-7; D tentatively fits TRBD1 or TRBD2 (5 bases each). The CDR3 extends over 12 amino acids. Germline V gives CDR1 SGHAT, CDR2 FQNNGV. Trimming took off 8 bases at V and 7 bases at J, with 15 bases between the two ends. CDR3 sequence reads: CASRDPTLEQYF. CDR3 coding DNA: TGTGCCAGCCGGGACCCCACGTTGGAGCAGTACTTC.

The chain carries TRBV6-5 and TRBJ1-1; D is possibly TRBD1 (6 bases). The CDR3 is 13 amino acids. Germline V CDR1 and CDR2: MNHEY, SVGAGI. The V end was cut by 2 bases, the J end by 8 bases, with 12 bases between. The CDR3 sequence is CASSYGGRGEAFF. The CDR3 coding sequence is TGTGCCAGCAGTTACGGGGGCCGCGGAGAAGCTTTCTTT.

V usage is TRBV19 and J usage is TRBJ1-4; 9 bases align to TRBD1. The CDR3 runs to 16 residues. Trimming cost V 9 bases and J 7 bases; bases outside gene matches: 15. Germline V gives CDR1 LNHDA, CDR2 SQIVND (reference sequence). The CDR3 nucleotides are TGTGCCAGCAACCGGAGACTGACAGGGGGAATTGAAAAACTGTTTTTT. This gives the protein CASNRRLTGGIEKLFF. Together with reference TRBV19 and TRBJ1-4, the CDR3 gives the full variable domain: DGGITQSPKYLFRKEGQNVTLSCEQNLNHDAMYWYRQDPGQGLRLIYYSQIVNDFQKGDIAEGYSVSREKKESFPLTVTSAQKNPTAFYLCASNRRLTGGIEKLFFGSGTQLSVL.

The chain carries TRBV5-1 and TRBJ2-7, with D unclear. Per the germline V gene, CDR1 is SGHRS and CDR2 is YFSETQ. The germline V and J ends were trimmed by 1 base and 0 bases, with 11 bases remaining between them. The CDR3 has 15 amino acids. CDR3 sequence reads: CASSLLGSSSYEQYF. The CDR3 DNA sequence: TGCGCCAGCAGCTTGTTGGGGTCCTCCTCCTACGAGCAGTACTTC. Complete variable domain (other parts from reference TRBV5-1 and TRBJ2-7): KAGVTQTPRYLIKTRGQQVTLSCSPISGHRSVSWYQQTPGQGLQFLFEYFSETQRNKGNFPGRFSGRQFSNSRSEMNVSTLELGDSALYLCASSLLGSSSYEQYFGPGTRLTVT.

Only a few counts were recorded for this clone. The V and J genes are TRBV10-3 and TRBJ1-2; unclear D gene. V lost 3 bases to trimming and J lost 4 bases, with 12 bases between them. This CDR3 is built from 14 residues. Germline loops: CDR1 ENHRY, CDR2 SYGVKD. CDR3 DNA: TGTGCCATCAGTGATGATGAGACTAGCTATGGCTACACCTTC. Protein product: CAISDDETSYGYTF.

The chain couples TRBV28 to TRBJ1-2; tentatively, D is TRBD1 (5 bases). Germline V CDR1 and CDR2: MDHEN, SYDVKM. The CDR3 has 14 amino acids. The V end was cut by 1 base, the J end by 4 bases, with 10 bases between. The CDR3 is CASSLSQGSYGYTF. The CDR3 nucleotides read TGTGCCAGCAGTTTATCCCAGGGAAGCTATGGCTACACCTTC.

Worth noting for this clone: Since the CDR3 does not end with the conserved phenylalanine or tryptophan, this likely comes from a read error. The chain recombines TRBV10-2 with TRBJ2-7; D is uncertain. CDR1 and CDR2 from the germline V gene are WSHSY and SAAADI. The CDR3 is 10 amino acids. V lost 6 bases and J 6 bases, leaving 6 bases between the germline ends. Here the CDR3 DNA reads TGCGCCAGCAGGAGGTTCGAGCAGTACTCC. The encoded protein is CASRRFEQYS.

The V call is TRBV5-1, the J call TRBJ1-1; no clear D. V dropped 5 bases and J dropped 1 base, with 6 bases sitting between them. In germline, CDR1 is SGHRS, CDR2 YFSETQ. The CDR3 runs 12 residues. The CDR3 sequence: CASRASNTEAFF. The CDR3 DNA sequence: TGCGCCAGCAGGGCATCGAACACTGAAGCTTTCTTT.

V usage is TRBV29-1 and J usage is TRBJ2-2; the D is unclear. This CDR3 contains 14 residues. Trimming stripped 7 bases from V and 4 bases from J, with 16 bases between. The germline V gene encodes CDR1 SQVTM and CDR2 ANQGSEA. The CDR3 reads CSAGGWAGTGELFF. In DNA, the CDR3 is TGCAGCGCCGGTGGTTGGGCTGGCACCGGGGAGCTGTTTTTT.

This rearrangement joins TRBV6-1 to TRBJ2-7; 7 nucleotides match TRBD2. Germline V gene data show CDR1 as MNHNS and CDR2 as SASEGT. This CDR3 spans 15 amino acids. The trim removed 6 bases at V and 11 bases at J, leaving 19 bases unmatched. CDR3 coding DNA: TGTGCCAGCAGCGACGGGCCGGGCAGGGTAAGCGGGAAGTACTTC. Amino acids: CASSDGPGRVSGKYF.

This chain connects TRBV5-1 to TRBJ1-1; D is unclear. V gave up 4 bases and J gave up 7 bases, with 5 bases separating them. Germline V lookup: CDR1 SGHRS, CDR2 YFSETQ. The CDR3 contains 10 residues. The CDR3 loop reads CASSTDEAFF. The DNA of the CDR3 is TGCGCCAGCAGCACCGATGAAGCTTTCTTT.

In its sample, this clone was seen a few times. The V and J genes are TRBV4-1 and TRBJ2-1, with D tentatively TRBD1 or TRBD2 (5 bases each). Germline assignment: CDR1 MGHRA and CDR2 YSYEKL. The CDR3 is 15 amino acids. The V end was cut by 1 base, the J end by 6 bases, with 13 bases between. CDR3 sequence (DNA): TGCGCCAGCAGCCAAGGGGGGTTCCCCGGCAATGAGCAGTTCTTC. Residues: CASSQGGFPGNEQFF.

V gene TRBV9 combines with J gene TRBJ1-5; possibly TRBD1 for D (6 bases). V shed 0 bases and J shed 2 bases, with 9 bases lying between them. Germline V gives CDR1 SGDLS, CDR2 YYNGEE. The CDR3 contains 15 residues. The CDR3: CASSVGAGGNQPQHF. CDR3 DNA sequence: TGTGCCAGCAGCGTAGGGGCAGGGGGCAATCAGCCCCAGCATTTT.

The chain employs TRBV5-6 and TRBJ1-4; 10 nucleotides align to TRBD1. Germline V CDR1 and CDR2: SGHDT, YYEEEE. This CDR3 has 15 residues. The V gene end was trimmed by 4 bases and the J gene end by 8 bases; junction bases not matched to a gene: 8. Here the CDR3 DNA reads TGTGCCAGCAGCGGACGACAGGGGGCGTCGGAAAAACTGTTTTTT. This translates into CASSGRQGASEKLFF.

The CDR3: CSARRGETQYF. The DNA for the CDR3 is TGCAGTGCTAGGCGGGGCGAGACCCAGTACTTC. The J gene is TRBJ2-5, the V gene TRBV20-1; TRBD2 might be the D (6 bases). This CDR3 spans 11 amino acids. CDR1 is DFQATT and CDR2 is SNEGSKA in the germline V gene (reference sequence). V gave up 3 bases and J gave up 5 bases, with 7 bases separating them.

This clone was counted once. The chain employs TRBV5-6 and TRBJ2-1; 7 bases are a match to TRBD1. Germline CDR1 and CDR2: SGHDT and YYEEEE. This CDR3 spans 12 amino acids. Germline trimming cut 0 bases from V and 14 bases from J; bases unmatched to any gene: 5. The CDR3 loop is CASSLGGTEEFF. CDR3 DNA: TGTGCCAGCAGCTTGGGGGGGACAGAGGAGTTCTTC.